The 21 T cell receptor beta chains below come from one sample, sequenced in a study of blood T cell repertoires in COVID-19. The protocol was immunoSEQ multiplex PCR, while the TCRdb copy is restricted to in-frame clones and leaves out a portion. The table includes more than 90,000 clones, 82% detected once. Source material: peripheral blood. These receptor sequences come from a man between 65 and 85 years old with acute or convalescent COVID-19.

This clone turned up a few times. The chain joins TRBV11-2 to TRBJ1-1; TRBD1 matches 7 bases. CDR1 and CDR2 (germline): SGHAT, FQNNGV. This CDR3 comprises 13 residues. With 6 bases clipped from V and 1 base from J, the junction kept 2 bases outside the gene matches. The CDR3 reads CASSRDRNTEAFF. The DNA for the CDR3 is TGTGCCAGCAGTAGGGACAGGAACACTGAAGCTTTCTTT.

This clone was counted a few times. Written as DNA, the CDR3 is TGTGCCAGCAGGATGACAGGGGGTAACAATCAGCCCCAGCATTTT. The encoded protein is CASRMTGGNNQPQHF. The rearrangement joins TRBV27 to TRBJ1-5, with 9 positions matching TRBD1. Germline V gene data show CDR1 as MNHEY and CDR2 as SMNVEV (reference sequence). The length of the CDR3 is 15 residues. Trimming cost V 6 bases and J 3 bases; bases outside gene matches: 6.

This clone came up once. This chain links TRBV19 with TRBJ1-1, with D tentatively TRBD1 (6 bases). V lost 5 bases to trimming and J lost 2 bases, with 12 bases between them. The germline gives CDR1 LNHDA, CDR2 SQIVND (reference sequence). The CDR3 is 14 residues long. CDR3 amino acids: CASSSNRVNTEAFF. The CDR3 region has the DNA TGTGCCAGTAGTTCCAACAGGGTAAACACTGAAGCTTTCTTT.

Here the CDR3 reads CASSLGDRPGANVLTF. As DNA, the CDR3 is TGCGCCAGCAGCTTGGGGGACAGGCCTGGGGCCAACGTCCTGACTTTC. This chain uses TRBV5-1 with TRBJ2-6; 8 bases line up with TRBD1. This CDR3 contains 16 residues. Germline V gene data show CDR1 as SGHRS and CDR2 as YFSETQ. The J segment lost 2 bases and the V segment lost 0 bases, leaving 1 base of the junction unmatched.

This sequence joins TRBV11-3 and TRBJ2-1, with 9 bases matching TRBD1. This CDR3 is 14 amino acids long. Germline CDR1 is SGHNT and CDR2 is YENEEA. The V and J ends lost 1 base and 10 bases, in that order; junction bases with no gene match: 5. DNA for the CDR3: TGTGCCAGCAGCTTAGTAACAGGGGGCAGAGAGCAGTTCTTC. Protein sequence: CASSLVTGGREQFF.

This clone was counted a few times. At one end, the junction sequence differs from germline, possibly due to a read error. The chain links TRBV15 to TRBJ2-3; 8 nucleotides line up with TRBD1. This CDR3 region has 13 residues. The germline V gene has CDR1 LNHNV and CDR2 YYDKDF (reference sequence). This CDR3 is CATSRGGTGTQYF. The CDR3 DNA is TGTGCCACCAGCAGAGGGGGGACAGGTACGCAGTATTTT.

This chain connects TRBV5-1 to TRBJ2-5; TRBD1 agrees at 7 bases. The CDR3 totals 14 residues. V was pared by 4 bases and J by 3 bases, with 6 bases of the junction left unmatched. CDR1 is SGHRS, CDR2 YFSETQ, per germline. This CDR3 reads CASSPEGAKETQYF. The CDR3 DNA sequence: TGCGCCAGCAGCCCAGAGGGGGCAAAAGAGACCCAGTACTTC.

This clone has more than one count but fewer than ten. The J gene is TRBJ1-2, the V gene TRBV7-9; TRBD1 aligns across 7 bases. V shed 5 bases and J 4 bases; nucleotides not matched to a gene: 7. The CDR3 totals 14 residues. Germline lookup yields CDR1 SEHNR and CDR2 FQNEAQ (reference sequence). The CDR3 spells CASSHPGQAYGYTF. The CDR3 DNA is TGTGCCAGCAGCCACCCCGGACAGGCCTATGGCTACACCTTC. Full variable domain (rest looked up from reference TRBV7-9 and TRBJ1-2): DTGVSQNPRHKITKRGQNVTFRCDPISEHNRLYWYRQTLGQGPEFLTYFQNEAQLEKSRLLSDRFSAERPKGSFSTLEIQRTEQGDSAMYLCASSHPGQAYGYTFGSGTRLTVV.

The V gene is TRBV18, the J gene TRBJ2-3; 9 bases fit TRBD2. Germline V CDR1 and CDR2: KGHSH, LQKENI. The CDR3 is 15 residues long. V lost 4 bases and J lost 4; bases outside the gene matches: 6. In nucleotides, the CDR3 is TGTGCCAGCTCACGGGGCGCGGGAGGGGCAGATACGCAGTATTTT. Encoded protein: CASSRGAGGADTQYF.

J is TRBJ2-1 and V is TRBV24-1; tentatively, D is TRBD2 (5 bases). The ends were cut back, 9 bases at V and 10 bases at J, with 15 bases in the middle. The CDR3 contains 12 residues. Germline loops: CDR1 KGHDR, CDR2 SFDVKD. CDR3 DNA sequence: TGTGCCACCGGACGAGGGAGTGGGGAGCAGTTCTTC. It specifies CATGRGSGEQFF.

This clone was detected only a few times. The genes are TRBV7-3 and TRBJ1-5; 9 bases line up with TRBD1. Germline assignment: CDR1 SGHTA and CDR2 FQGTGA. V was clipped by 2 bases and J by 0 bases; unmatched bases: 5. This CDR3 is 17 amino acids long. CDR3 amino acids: CASSLPGTGNSNQPQHF. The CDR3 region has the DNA TGTGCCAGCAGCTTACCCGGGACAGGGAATAGCAATCAGCCCCAGCATTTT.

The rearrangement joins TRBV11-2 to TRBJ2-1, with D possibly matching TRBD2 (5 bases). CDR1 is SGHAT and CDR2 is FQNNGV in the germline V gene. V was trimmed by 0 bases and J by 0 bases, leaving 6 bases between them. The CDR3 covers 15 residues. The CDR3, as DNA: TGTGCCAGCAGCTTAGATGCGGGCTCCTACAATGAGCAGTTCTTC. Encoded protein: CASSLDAGSYNEQFF.

The CDR3 nucleotides are TGTGCCAGCAGCTTAGCCGTGACTAGCGCCAATGAGCAGTTCTTC. Translated: CASSLAVTSANEQFF. This rearrangement joins TRBV7-2 to TRBJ2-1; 8 bases map to TRBD2. The CDR3 loop spans 15 amino acids. Germline trimming cut 0 bases from V and 6 bases from J; bases unmatched to any gene: 4. Germline assignment: CDR1 SGHTA and CDR2 FQGNSA.

Here the CDR3 DNA reads TGTGCCAGCAGCTTAGCGGGAGGGCATTACAATGAGCAGTTCTTC. Encoded protein: CASSLAGGHYNEQFF. V and J are TRBV7-9 and TRBJ2-1; 7 nucleotides agree with TRBD2. The junction had 3 bases not matched to a gene; V was cut back by 0 bases and J by 4 bases. The CDR3 has 15 amino acids. CDR1 and CDR2 from the germline V gene are SEHNR and FQNEAQ (reference sequence).

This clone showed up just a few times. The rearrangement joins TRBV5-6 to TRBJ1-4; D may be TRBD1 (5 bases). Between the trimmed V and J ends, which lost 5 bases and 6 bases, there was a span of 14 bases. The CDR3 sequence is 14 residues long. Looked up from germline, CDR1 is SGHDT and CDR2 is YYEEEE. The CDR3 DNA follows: TGTGCCAGCAGTCAGCAGGGTCGTCATGAAAAACTGTTTTTT. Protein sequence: CASSQQGRHEKLFF.

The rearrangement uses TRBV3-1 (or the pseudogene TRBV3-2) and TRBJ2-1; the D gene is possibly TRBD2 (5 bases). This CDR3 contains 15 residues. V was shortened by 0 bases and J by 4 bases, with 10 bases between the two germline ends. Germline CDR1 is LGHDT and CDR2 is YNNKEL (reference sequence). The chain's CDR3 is CASSQDQRTYNEQFF. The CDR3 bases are TGTGCCAGCAGCCAAGACCAGCGGACTTACAATGAGCAGTTCTTC.

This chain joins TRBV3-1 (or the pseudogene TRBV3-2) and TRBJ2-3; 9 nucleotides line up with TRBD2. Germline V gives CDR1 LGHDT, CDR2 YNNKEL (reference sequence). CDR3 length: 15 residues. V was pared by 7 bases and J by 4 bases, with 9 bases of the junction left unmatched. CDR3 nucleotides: TGTGCCAGCAAGTCAGAGACTAGCGGCTCAGATACGCAGTATTTT. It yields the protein CASKSETSGSDTQYF.

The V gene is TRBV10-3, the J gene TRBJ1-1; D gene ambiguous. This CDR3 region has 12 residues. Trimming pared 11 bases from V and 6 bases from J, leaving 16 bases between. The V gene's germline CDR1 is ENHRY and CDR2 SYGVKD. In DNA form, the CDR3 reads TGTGCCCATTCCCCGGGGATCTCTGAAGCTTTCTTT. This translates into CAHSPGISEAFF.

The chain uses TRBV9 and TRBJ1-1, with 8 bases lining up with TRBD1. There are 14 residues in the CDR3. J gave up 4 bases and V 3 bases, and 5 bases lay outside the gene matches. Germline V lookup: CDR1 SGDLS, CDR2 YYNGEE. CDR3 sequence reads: CASSAGTGGTEAFF. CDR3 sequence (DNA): TGTGCCAGCAGCGCCGGGACAGGCGGCACTGAAGCTTTCTTT.

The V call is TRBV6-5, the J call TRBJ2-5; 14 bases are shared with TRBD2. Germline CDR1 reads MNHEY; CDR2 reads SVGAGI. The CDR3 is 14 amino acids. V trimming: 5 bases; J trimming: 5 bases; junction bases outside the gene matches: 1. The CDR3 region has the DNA TGTGCCAGCAGTAGACTAGCGGGAGGGGAGACCCAGTACTTC. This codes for CASSRLAGGETQYF.

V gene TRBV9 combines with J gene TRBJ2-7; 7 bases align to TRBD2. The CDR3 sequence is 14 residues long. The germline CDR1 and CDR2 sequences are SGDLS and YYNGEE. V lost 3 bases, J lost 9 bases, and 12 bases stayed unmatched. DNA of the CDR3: TGTGCCAGCAGCGCGGCTAGCGGTGCCCTCCGGCAGTACTTC. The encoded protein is CASSAASGALRQYF.